This T cell receptor (beta chain) was documented in a study of blood T cell repertoires in COVID-19. The overall study: Both acute and convalescent COVID-19 samples were obtained from the United States, Italy and Spain. PBMCs, B-cell-depleted T cells, or T cells provided the cDNA or gDNA that made up the material.

The V end was cut by 4 bases, the J end by 6 bases, with 14 bases between. Germline V gives CDR1 SGHRS, CDR2 YFSETQ. CDR3 length: 13 residues. In the authors' workflow: Using reference gene primer amplification, nucleated cell counts were estimated. Sequenced by immunoSEQ multiplex PCR; TCRdb stores in-frame clones only, minus some. V and J calls and clone size come straight from that table; D and trimming were deduced from the DNA. The sample contains about 310,000 clones, about nine tenths of which appear only once. This TCR came from a man aged 45-65 years with active or convalescent COVID-19. The chain combines TRBV5-1 with TRBJ2-7; TRBD2 might be the D (6 bases). The specimen was peripheral blood. The chain's CDR3 is CASSRGPEGEQYF. In nucleotides, the CDR3 is TGCGCCAGCAGCAGAGGACCGGAGGGCGAGCAGTACTTC.